The rows below give T cell receptor beta chains drawn from one sample of a study of T cell responses to AZD1222 COVID-19 vaccine. Generated by immunoSEQ multiplex PCR, the TCRdb table keeps only in-frame clones and is missing some. The repertoire consists of some 130,000 clones, with approximately 88% occurring once and the leading ten covering about 19%. This specimen was peripheral blood, taken on day 0 of MenACWY control vaccination. The receptors shown here come from an adult in good health. The CDR3 runs from the conserved cysteine through the conserved F or W.

>TRBJ2-7|TRBV10-3
CAISEPPGHVSYEQYF
>TRBJ2-5|TRBV28
CASSPHGGQETQYF
>TRBJ2-4|TRBV3-1/TRBV3-2
CASSQFWTGRSRTKNIQYF
>TRBJ1-1|TRBV5-4
CASSFRGRPEAFF
>TRBJ1-1|TRBV9
CASSVTSVPTSPGNTEAFF
>TRBJ2-1|TRBV11-1
CASSLGELSSYNEQFF
>TRBJ2-6|TRBV21-1
CASSKGRGDRAGANVLTF
>TRBJ1-4|TRBV6-5
CASSAGGTNEKLFF
>TRBJ1-5|TRBV2
CASSRAALNQPQHF
>TRBJ2-3|TRBV20-1
CSAGGTDTQYF
>TRBJ2-7|TRBV9
CASSEGTGYEQYF
>TRBJ2-1|TRBV7-8
CASSASGYNEQFF
>TRBJ1-1|TRBV14
CASSHQGLMNTEAFF
>TRBJ2-1|TRBV27
CASSVRLAGGSDNEQFF
>TRBJ2-7|TRBV5-6
CASSPTWAGAYEQYF
>TRBJ1-2|TRBV6-5
CASRQAGTGTDGYTF
>TRBJ2-1|TRBV4-1
CASSQGPGTSINEQFF
>TRBJ2-3|TRBV5-1
CASSDSGTSGREGTDTQYF
>TRBJ2-3|TRBV24-1
CATSDRGGRAIDTQYF
>TRBJ2-7|TRBV7-6
CASSFGTGGMYEQYF
>TRBJ1-2|TRBV9
CASSLGRSYGYTF
>TRBJ2-2|TRBV5-6
CASSKDQSNTGELFF
>TRBJ2-7|TRBV7-6
CASSLAHRVLWELISYEQYF
>TRBJ1-1|TRBV19
CASSVKVEAFF
>TRBJ2-5|TRBV7-3
CASSRDLTETQYF
>TRBJ2-7|TRBV21-1
CASSHLAGASEQYF
>TRBJ2-3|TRBV4-2
CASSRSGRERTDTQYF
>TRBJ2-1|TRBV2
CASSYSGTSGVYNEQFF
>TRBJ2-1|TRBV7-3
CASSSTPTGTYNEQFF
>TRBJ2-3|TRBV5-6
CASSLDRMVATDTQYF
>TRBJ2-2|TRBV7-9
CASSLDTGELFF
>TRBJ1-1|TRBV18
CASSPKTEAFF
>TRBJ1-4|TRBV5-1
CASSFRSRGKNEKLFF
>TRBJ2-1|TRBV3-1/TRBV3-2
CASSLRLAGNDNEQFF
>TRBJ2-7|TRBV5-1
CASSLTTGVYEQYF
>TRBJ1-1|TRBV4-1
CASSKQGAPTEAFF
>TRBJ1-5|TRBV6-5
CASNRDSNQPQHF
>TRBJ1-2|TRBV3-1/TRBV3-2
CASRGVSDGYTF
>TRBJ1-2|TRBV19
CASREGHYGYTF